One T cell receptor (beta chain) is described in this entry. Using its own MiXCR run on the RT-PCR reads, TCRdb lists one record per CDR3 protein. The sample contains about 700,000 distinct CDR3 sequences, 13% to 15% of which appear only once. This CDR3 spans 16 amino acids. V was clipped by 6 bases and J by 9 bases; unmatched bases: 11. In germline, CDR1 is MNHNY, CDR2 SVGAGI (reference sequence). The chain joins TRBV6-6 to TRBJ2-1; 13 bases fit TRBD2. This TCR was sampled from a female donor in good health, serving as a healthy control. Material: memory CD4+ T cells from blood. The chain's CDR3 is CASSPTGTSGNGEQFF. The CDR3 coding sequence is TGTGCCAGCAGCCCAACCGGGACTAGCGGGAATGGTGAGCAGTTCTTC.